This T cell receptor beta chain was sequenced for a study of Ad26.COV2.S vaccination and SARS-CoV-2 variants. Profiled with immunoSEQ multiplex PCR; TCRdb holds only in-frame clones, not every one. The sample consists of some 480,000 clones, roughly nine tenths of them appearing once. Study observations and caveats: Recipients of either vaccine or placebo displayed similar breadth of non-spike TCRs.

This clone was observed a handful of times. Its antigen is not known. This sample's treatment: roughly 19 received Ad26.COV2.S at low or high dose, single or two shots; about 5 received placebo; per-sample allocation not given. Samples were taken on day 63 after the first vaccine or placebo injection. The source material was peripheral blood, sampled in a trial of Ad26.COV2.S vaccine versus placebo. This sequence originates from a person between 18 and 59 years old who received the Ad26.COV2.S COVID-19 vaccine or a placebo.

For the CDR3, the DNA is TGTGCCAGCAGCTCCAACAGGGCACGGAGTGGCGTCCTGACTTTC. This gives the protein CASSSNRARSGVLTF. The gene calls are TRBV7-9 and TRBJ2-6; D might be TRBD1 (6 bases). Per the germline V gene, CDR1 is SEHNR and CDR2 is FQNEAQ (reference sequence). The V end was cut by 4 bases, the J end by 12 bases, with 19 bases between. CDR3 length equals 15 residues. Full variable domain (missing parts from reference TRBV7-9 and TRBJ2-6): DTGVSQNPRHKITKRGQNVTFRCDPISEHNRLYWYRQTLGQGPEFLTYFQNEAQLEKSRLLSDRFSAERPKGSFSTLEIQRTEQGDSAMYLCASSSNRARSGVLTFGAGSRLTVL.